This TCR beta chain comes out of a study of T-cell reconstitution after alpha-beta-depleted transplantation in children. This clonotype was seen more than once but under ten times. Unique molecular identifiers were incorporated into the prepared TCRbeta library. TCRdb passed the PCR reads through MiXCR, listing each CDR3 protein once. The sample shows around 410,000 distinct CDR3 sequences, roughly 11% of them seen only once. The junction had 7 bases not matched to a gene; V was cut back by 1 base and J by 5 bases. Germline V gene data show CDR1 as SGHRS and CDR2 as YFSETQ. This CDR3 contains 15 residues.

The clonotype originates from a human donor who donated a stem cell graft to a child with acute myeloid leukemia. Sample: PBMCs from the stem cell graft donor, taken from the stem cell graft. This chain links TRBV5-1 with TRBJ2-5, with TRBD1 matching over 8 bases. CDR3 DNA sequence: TGCGCCAGCAGCTTGCAGGCCAGGGGGCTGGAGACCCAGTACTTC. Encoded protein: CASSLQARGLETQYF.